A single sample gave rise to the 26 T cell receptor beta chains below, sequenced in a study of technical replicates of blood from several donors (dated by TCRdb to the late 2010s). The library was generated by the immunoSEQ multiplex PCR assay. Held by TCRdb, this immuneACCESS table contains in-frame sequences only and omits some clones. Under half of the omission traces to an unresolved V gene where checked; the cause of the rest is unknown. In this sample the table shows 75,000 to 100,000 clones, roughly 94% of which occur a single time. The ten largest clones add up to roughly 0.35% of the sample. The source material was T cells isolated from PBMCs. These receptors were collected from a human donor in good health.

This clone was detected only once. CDR3 in amino acids: CATGGSPRKTQETQYF. DNA for the CDR3: TGTGCCACAGGGGGGTCACCGAGGAAAACTCAAGAGACCCAGTACTTC. V and J are TRBV10-3 and TRBJ2-5; D possibly corresponds to TRBD1 (7 bases). CDR3 size: 16 residues. Germline V gene data show CDR1 as ENHRY and CDR2 as SYGVKD. V shed 10 bases and J shed 2 bases, with 23 bases lying between them.

The chain employs TRBV16 and TRBJ1-2; D unresolved. The CDR3 contains 13 residues. V dropped 0 bases and J dropped 4 bases, with 6 bases sitting between them. Germline V gives CDR1 KGHSY, CDR2 FQNENV. The CDR3 DNA follows: TGTGCCAGCAGCCAATCGTCCGGCTATGGCTACACCTTC. Its translation is CASSQSSGYGYTF.

The genes are TRBV28 and TRBJ1-1; 9 nucleotides line up with TRBD1. The length of the CDR3 is 15 residues. Germline CDR1 reads MDHEN; CDR2 reads SYDVKM. V was pared by 7 bases and J by 4 bases, with 10 bases of the junction left unmatched. The DNA for the CDR3 is TGTGCCAGCAATACAGGGGGCTTTACGGGCACTGAAGCTTTCTTT. It encodes CASNTGGFTGTEAFF.

The chain is built from TRBV19 and TRBJ2-5, with TRBD1 as a possible D gene (5 bases). The CDR3 length is 18 residues. Germline assignment: CDR1 LNHDA and CDR2 SQIVND (reference sequence). The germline V and J ends were trimmed by 3 bases and 4 bases, with 24 bases remaining between them. CDR3 loop: CASSIGRVATADGETQYF. The CDR3, as DNA: TGTGCCAGTAGTATTGGCAGGGTCGCCACCGCGGACGGAGAGACCCAGTACTTC.

The chain combines TRBV25-1 with TRBJ1-2; perhaps TRBD1 as D (5 bases). V lost 0 bases and J lost 1, with 9 bases in between. The length of the CDR3 is 15 residues. Germline CDR1 and CDR2: MGHDK and SYGVNS. In DNA form, the CDR3 reads TGTGCCAGCAGTGAATACACGGGACTTAACTATGGCTACACCTTC. Translating gives CASSEYTGLNYGYTF.

The rearrangement links TRBV5-1 to TRBJ2-1, with 7 bases matching TRBD2. Germline loops: CDR1 SGHRS, CDR2 YFSETQ. The CDR3 sequence is 15 residues long. With V trimmed by 1 base and J by 5 bases, 6 bases remained unmatched. The CDR3 DNA reads as TGCGCCAGCAGCTTGTCTAGCGGTATAAACAATGAGCAGTTCTTC. Translating gives CASSLSSGINNEQFF.

The rearrangement joins TRBV7-9 to TRBJ1-4; D unresolved. CDR3 length: 12 amino acids. The germline V gene encodes CDR1 SEHNR and CDR2 FQNEAQ (reference sequence). V was trimmed by 5 bases and J by 7 bases, leaving 8 bases between them. The CDR3 DNA sequence: TGTGCCAGCAGCGAGAGAGGTGAAAAACTGTTTTTT. Its protein product is CASSERGEKLFF.

The chain links TRBV7-2 to TRBJ1-3; D may be TRBD1 (6 bases). This CDR3 is 14 amino acids long. V was pared by 6 bases and J by 3 bases, with 12 bases between. Germline V gene sequence: CDR1 SGHTA, CDR2 FQGNSA. The CDR3 DNA follows: TGTGCCAGCAGATCCGGGACAATTGGAAACACCATATATTTT. This gives the protein CASRSGTIGNTIYF. The full variable domain, its missing parts supplied by reference TRBV7-2 and TRBJ1-3, is GAGVSQSPSNKVTEKGKDVELRCDPISGHTALYWYRQSLGQGLEFLIYFQGNSAPDKSGLPSDRFSAERTGGSVSTLTIQRTQQEDSAVYLCASRSGTIGNTIYFGEGSWLTVV.

The V gene is TRBV4-2, the J gene TRBJ2-1; 9 bases fit TRBD2. With 4 bases clipped from V and 7 bases from J, the junction kept 11 bases outside the gene matches. CDR1 is LGHNA, CDR2 YNFKEQ, per germline. The CDR3 length is 16 residues. The CDR3 sequence is CASSRGGRALENEQFF. The DNA of the CDR3 is TGTGCCAGCAGCCGCGGCGGGAGGGCCTTAGAGAATGAGCAGTTCTTC.

The gene calls are TRBV29-1 and TRBJ2-7, with D perhaps matching TRBD1 (6 bases). Trimming removed 3 bases at V and 3 bases at J, with 9 bases between. The CDR3 spans 12 residues. Germline V gene sequence: CDR1 SQVTM, CDR2 ANQGSEA. The CDR3 coding sequence is TGCAGCGTTGACAGGGGAAACTACGAGCAGTACTTC. Protein: CSVDRGNYEQYF.

Here the CDR3 reads CASSHRRDSNQPQHF. The DNA of the CDR3 is TGTGCCAGTAGTCACAGACGGGATAGCAATCAGCCCCAGCATTTT. The chain employs TRBV19 and TRBJ1-5; D is unclear. This CDR3 has 15 amino acids. V lost 5 bases and J 0 bases, leaving 11 bases between the germline ends. Germline V gives CDR1 LNHDA, CDR2 SQIVND (reference sequence).

The chain recombines TRBV5-4 with TRBJ2-1, with D perhaps TRBD2 (5 bases). The V end lost 10 bases, the J end lost 0 bases, and 11 bases lay between the germline ends. This CDR3 comprises 13 residues. The germline gives CDR1 SGHNT, CDR2 YYREEE (reference sequence). The CDR3 sequence: CAFPGISYNEQFF. CDR3 DNA: TGTGCCTTCCCGGGGATCTCCTACAATGAGCAGTTCTTC. The variable domain in full, with the rest retrieved from reference TRBV5-4 and TRBJ2-1, is ETGVTQSPTHLIKTRGQQVTLRCSSQSGHNTVSWYQQALGQGPQFIFQYYREEENGRGNFPPRFSGLQFPNYSSELNVNALELDDSALYLCAFPGISYNEQFFGPGTRLTVL.

The chain uses TRBV7-9 and TRBJ2-2, with TRBD1 as a possible D gene (6 bases). The CDR3 runs to 16 residues. V gave up 7 bases and J gave up 0 bases, with 15 bases separating them. Germline values: CDR1 SEHNR, CDR2 FQNEAQ (reference sequence). The CDR3 reads CASIGTRAANTGELFF. CDR3 sequence (DNA): TGTGCCAGCATCGGGACAAGGGCTGCGAACACCGGGGAGCTGTTTTTT.

This chain connects TRBV4-2 to TRBJ2-3; D possibly corresponds to TRBD1 (5 bases). Germline loops: CDR1 LGHNA, CDR2 YNFKEQ. V was shortened by 0 bases and J by 0 bases, with 10 bases between the two germline ends. The CDR3 is 16 residues long. The CDR3 is CASSQEGRTSTDTQYF. CDR3 DNA: TGTGCCAGCAGCCAAGAGGGGCGTACTAGCACAGATACGCAGTATTTT.

This clone was seen a single time. The J gene is TRBJ2-4, the V gene TRBV7-9; 10 positions agree with TRBD1. Per germline, CDR1 SEHNR and CDR2 FQNEAQ (reference sequence). After removal of 0 bases from V and 8 bases from J, the junction contained 1 base not matched to a gene. CDR3 length: 14 residues. In nucleotides, the CDR3 is TGTGCCAGCAGCTTAGCTGACAGGGGGCACATTCAGTACTTC. Residues: CASSLADRGHIQYF.

As regards this clone: This clone may be a read error of a much larger clone one base away. The V call is TRBV9, the J call TRBJ2-2; 12 nucleotides match TRBD2. V trimming: 3 bases; J trimming: 3 bases; junction bases outside the gene matches: 0. The CDR3 is 15 residues long. Per germline, CDR1 SGDLS and CDR2 YYNGEE. The CDR3 is CASSGLAGDTGELFF. CDR3 coding DNA: TGTGCCAGCAGCGGACTAGCGGGAGACACCGGGGAGCTGTTTTTT.

This sequence joins TRBV28 and TRBJ2-3; TRBD2 matches at 13 bases. This CDR3 spans 16 amino acids. The germline CDR1 and CDR2 sequences are MDHEN and SYDVKM. V shed 6 bases and J 1 base; nucleotides not matched to a gene: 4. DNA of the CDR3: TGTGCCAGCAGGTGGACTAGCGGGAGTCGCACAGATACGCAGTATTTT. Protein sequence: CASRWTSGSRTDTQYF.

The chain recombines TRBV11-3 with TRBJ2-1; 7 bases are a match to TRBD2. V lost 5 bases to trimming and J lost 0 bases; unmatched junction nucleotides: 7. The CDR3 is 16 amino acids. Germline V CDR1 and CDR2: SGHNT, YENEEA. The CDR3 DNA reads TGTGCCAGCAGCCCAATTATAGCGGGCTCCTACAATGAGCAGTTCTTC. This encodes CASSPIIAGSYNEQFF.

This chain connects TRBV4-1 to TRBJ1-2, with D tentatively TRBD1 (6 bases). Looked up from germline, CDR1 is MGHRA and CDR2 is YSYEKL. CDR3 length equals 18 residues. V was cut by 2 bases and J by 0 bases, with 19 bases left in between. This CDR3 is CASSQPQVDRKANYGYTF. The CDR3 DNA sequence: TGCGCCAGCAGCCAACCACAAGTCGACAGGAAAGCTAACTATGGCTACACCTTC.

This chain links TRBV6-5 with TRBJ1-2; a possible D gene is TRBD1 (6 bases). The germline V gene has CDR1 MNHEY and CDR2 SVGAGI. Trimming left V 8 bases short and J 7 bases short, with 20 bases between. CDR3 length: 14 residues. The CDR3 is CASGFPGQVSGYTF. CDR3 coding DNA: TGTGCCAGCGGCTTTCCGGGACAAGTCAGTGGCTACACCTTC.

The chain is built from TRBV28 and TRBJ2-1; TRBD2 is a possible D gene (5 bases). Trimming took off 10 bases at V and 3 bases at J, with 16 bases between the two ends. Germline CDR1 MDHEN, CDR2 SYDVKM. The CDR3 totals 14 residues. This chain's CDR3 is CATKKPGYYNEQFF. Here the CDR3 DNA reads TGTGCCACTAAAAAGCCGGGATACTACAATGAGCAGTTCTTC.

This chain connects TRBV6-1 to TRBJ2-4, with D uncertain. V was clipped by 0 bases and J by 0 bases, with 6 bases between them. Germline loops: CDR1 MNHNS, CDR2 SASEGT. The CDR3 sequence is 15 residues long. In nucleotides, the CDR3 is TGTGCCAGCAGTGAAGCGAGGCTAGCCAAAAACATTCAGTACTTC. This sequence encodes CASSEARLAKNIQYF.

This chain joins TRBV9 and TRBJ2-7, with TRBD2 matching 7 bases. V was pared by 3 bases and J by 6 bases, with 9 bases of the junction left unmatched. CDR3 length: 14 amino acids. The germline gives CDR1 SGDLS, CDR2 YYNGEE. CDR3 sequence reads: CASSAGTTSLEQYF. The CDR3 nucleotides are TGTGCCAGCAGCGCCGGGACTACCTCCCTCGAGCAGTACTTC.

The J gene is TRBJ2-3, the V gene TRBV7-3; a weak D match, TRBD1 (6 bases). V gave up 8 bases and J gave up 3 bases, with 18 bases separating them. Germline V CDR1 and CDR2: SGHTA, FQGTGA. The CDR3 length is 15 residues. The CDR3 region is CASSPTYRVTDTQYF. CDR3 DNA sequence: TGTGCCAGCTCCCCTACCTACAGGGTGACAGATACGCAGTATTTT.

The genes are TRBV7-3 and TRBJ2-3, with 7 positions matching TRBD1. Germline CDR1 and CDR2: SGHTA and FQGTGA. Trimming cost V 5 bases and J 1 base; bases outside gene matches: 6. There are 15 residues in the CDR3. The CDR3 DNA is TGTGCCAGCAGCATACTTGGACAGGGCACAGATACGCAGTATTTT. The encoded protein is CASSILGQGTDTQYF.

The V gene is TRBV18, the J gene TRBJ2-7; D is perhaps TRBD2 (7 bases). This CDR3 comprises 15 residues. V lost 3 bases to trimming and J lost 0 bases, with 12 bases between them. Germline V gene sequence: CDR1 KGHSH, CDR2 LQKENI. CDR3 DNA sequence: TGTGCCAGCTCACCGGGCGGGGGCGACTCCTACGAGCAGTACTTC. It specifies CASSPGGGDSYEQYF.